These 25 T cell receptor beta chains came from one sample sequenced in a study of neurological immune-mediated disorders. A single record per CDR3 protein comes from TCRdb applying MiXCR to the 5' RACE reads. The sample lists some 15,000 distinct CDR3 sequences, roughly 20% occurring once. The sample comprised PBMCs. These receptors were collected from a man aged 45-65 years in good health.

This clonotype is medium-sized. The chain employs TRBV9 and TRBJ2-2; 7 positions match TRBD1. J lost 1 base, V lost 3 bases, and 3 bases had no gene match. Germline assignment: CDR1 SGDLS and CDR2 YYNGEE. The CDR3 loop spans 15 amino acids. The CDR3 sequence is CASSAGTENTGELFF. CDR3 DNA: TGTGCCAGCAGCGCTGGGACAGAGAACACCGGGGAGCTGTTTTTT.

Many counts were recorded for this clonotype. This chain connects TRBV4-1 to TRBJ2-1; possibly TRBD2 for D (5 bases). Trimming pared 0 bases from V and 2 bases from J, leaving 5 bases between. The CDR3 sequence is 14 residues long. Germline CDR1 reads MGHRA; CDR2 reads YSYEKL. The CDR3, as DNA: TGCGCCAGCAGCCAAGAGGAGGCCTACAATGAGCAGTTCTTC. Amino acid sequence: CASSQEEAYNEQFF.

This clonotype ranks as medium-sized. The rearrangement joins TRBV4-3 to TRBJ2-7, with D unclear. Trimming removed 1 base at V and 2 bases at J, with 6 bases between. Germline V gives CDR1 LGHNA, CDR2 YSLEER. The CDR3 is 13 residues long. CDR3 region: CASSQAQAYEQYF. In nucleotides, the CDR3 is TGCGCCAGCAGCCAAGCCCAGGCCTACGAGCAGTACTTC.

This clonotype has at least ten counts. The V gene is TRBV7-9, the J gene TRBJ2-7; a possible D gene is TRBD1 (6 bases). Germline V gives CDR1 SEHNR, CDR2 FQNEAQ (reference sequence). V was cut by 3 bases and J by 3 bases, with 18 bases left in between. This CDR3 comprises 16 residues. CDR3 region: CASSFRRTEVYYEQYF. The CDR3 DNA follows: TGTGCCAGCAGCTTTCGTAGGACAGAAGTTTACTACGAGCAGTACTTC.

This clonotype was observed at least ten times. This chain uses TRBV15 with TRBJ1-1; D not certain. Trimming pared 0 bases from V and 0 bases from J, leaving 8 bases between. This CDR3 region has 15 residues. Germline CDR1 is LNHNV and CDR2 is YYDKDF (reference sequence). CDR3 loop: CATSRDPNLNTEAFF. The CDR3 nucleotides are TGTGCCACCAGCAGAGACCCAAATTTGAACACTGAAGCTTTCTTT.

The chain is built from TRBV10-3 and TRBJ2-2, with D unresolved. This CDR3 has 12 amino acids. Germline V gene data show CDR1 as ENHRY and CDR2 as SYGVKD. V gave up 7 bases and J gave up 1 base, with 4 bases separating them. For the CDR3, the DNA is TGTGCCATCACCGAGAACACCGGGGAGCTGTTTTTT. Translating it yields CAITENTGELFF.

This clonotype appeared many times. In nucleotides, the CDR3 is TGCAGTGCTAGAGATCGCCTGGGGGGGTTGAATGAGCAGTTCTTC. This codes for CSARDRLGGLNEQFF. This chain uses TRBV20-1 with TRBJ2-1; 7 bases map to TRBD2. Germline-derived CDR1 and CDR2 are DFQATT and SNEGSKA (reference sequence). This CDR3 comprises 15 residues. J was trimmed by 7 bases and V by 0 bases; bases with no gene match: 9.

This clonotype was picked up many times. The chain carries TRBV29-1 and TRBJ2-1; D possibly corresponds to TRBD1 (5 bases). This CDR3 has 15 amino acids. Trimming stripped 0 bases from V and 5 bases from J, with 14 bases between. Germline assignment: CDR1 SQVTM and CDR2 ANQGSEA. Here the CDR3 reads CSVEESPGPNNEQFF. For the CDR3, the DNA is TGCAGCGTTGAAGAGTCGCCAGGGCCCAACAATGAGCAGTTCTTC.

V is TRBV20-1 and J is TRBJ2-1; D uncertain. The CDR3 runs to 13 residues. V was cut by 6 bases and J by 5 bases, with 14 bases left in between. The V gene's germline CDR1 is DFQATT and CDR2 SNEGSKA (reference sequence). Here the CDR3 DNA reads TGCAGTGCCTGGGCCGGTCGGAACAATGAGCAGTTCTTC. Translated, it gives CSAWAGRNNEQFF.

The sample holds a few counts of this clonotype. The chain links TRBV20-1 to TRBJ2-7; D may match TRBD1 or TRBD2 (5 bases each). Germline-derived CDR1 and CDR2 are DFQATT and SNEGSKA (reference sequence). V was clipped by 5 bases and J by 0 bases, with 17 bases between them. The CDR3 extends over 15 amino acids. The CDR3 nucleotides read TGCAGTGCTCTCGACCCGGGACGGAGCTCCTACGAGCAGTACTTC. This codes for CSALDPGRSSYEQYF.

In this sample, this clonotype turned up many times. The chain uses TRBV12-3 or TRBV12-4 and TRBJ2-3, with TRBD2 matching 14 bases. The CDR3 length is 17 residues. V shed 4 bases, J shed 1 base, and the junction held 4 bases outside the gene matches. The CDR3 loop is CASSWTSGRTGTDTQYF. CDR3 bases: TGTGCCAGCAGTTGGACTAGCGGGAGGACGGGCACAGATACGCAGTATTTT.

Ten or more counts support this clonotype. The rearrangement uses TRBV5-5 and TRBJ2-3; 10 bases fit TRBD2. Germline CDR1 reads SGHKS; CDR2 reads YYEKEE (reference sequence). CDR3 size: 16 residues. Trimming cost V 0 bases and J 2 bases; bases outside gene matches: 3. CDR3 coding DNA: TGTGCCAGCAGCTTGGCGGGACTAGCGCTCACAGATACGCAGTATTTT. Translating gives CASSLAGLALTDTQYF.

Only a few counts were recorded for this clonotype. The rearrangement uses TRBV6-5 and TRBJ2-1; TRBD2 aligns across 8 bases. There are 12 residues in the CDR3. The J segment lost 9 bases and the V segment lost 6 bases, leaving 4 bases of the junction unmatched. The germline CDR1 and CDR2 sequences are MNHEY and SVGAGI. CDR3 protein: CASRGLGPEQFF. CDR3 DNA: TGTGCCAGCAGGGGACTAGGGCCTGAGCAGTTCTTC.

The gene calls are TRBV30 and TRBJ1-1; D unclear. Deletions cut 4 bases from V and 0 bases from J, with 9 bases between. The CDR3 contains 13 residues. CDR1 and CDR2 from the germline V gene are GTSNPN and SVGIG (reference sequence). CDR3: CAWKTGMNTEAFF. The CDR3 region has the DNA TGTGCCTGGAAGACGGGCATGAACACTGAAGCTTTCTTT.

The chain employs TRBV3-1 and TRBJ1-1; D is ambiguous. The CDR3 contains 12 residues. V gave up 3 bases and J gave up 3 bases, with 5 bases separating them. Germline V lookup: CDR1 LGHDT, CDR2 YNNKEL (reference sequence). Here the CDR3 DNA reads TGTGCCAGCAGCCACTTTGACACTGAAGCTTTCTTT. This gives the protein CASSHFDTEAFF.

This clonotype occurred many times. This chain connects TRBV11-2 to TRBJ2-1, with D maybe TRBD2 (5 bases). The CDR3 is 13 residues long. Looked up from germline, CDR1 is SGHAT and CDR2 is FQNNGV. V was shortened by 6 bases and J by 5 bases, with 11 bases between the two germline ends. CDR3 DNA: TGTGCCAGCAGGAGCGGCGGAAACAATGAGCAGTTCTTC. Amino acid sequence: CASRSGGNNEQFF.

This clonotype ranks as medium-sized (0.01 to 0.1%). This chain connects TRBV7-2 to TRBJ2-2, with D possibly called TRBD1 or TRBD2 (5 bases each). CDR3 size: 13 residues. CDR1 SGHTA and CDR2 FQGNSA come from the germline V gene. The germline V and J ends were trimmed by 5 bases and 3 bases, with 7 bases remaining between them. CDR3 nucleotides: TGTGCCAGCAGCCCGGGACACACCGGGGAGCTGTTTTTT. Amino acid sequence: CASSPGHTGELFF.

This clonotype was observed many times. The V gene is TRBV4-2, the J gene TRBJ1-5; D gene unclear. The CDR3 sequence is 15 residues long. Trimming stripped 0 bases from V and 7 bases from J, with 13 bases between. Germline CDR1 reads LGHNA; CDR2 reads YNFKEQ. The DNA for the CDR3 is TGTGCCAGCAGCCAAGAATATCCGGGAGGGCAGCCCCAGCATTTT. This translates into CASSQEYPGGQPQHF.

This clonotype was seen at least ten times. This sequence joins TRBV7-8 and TRBJ2-3, with 9 bases aligning to TRBD2. The CDR3 spans 16 residues. V lost 5 bases, J lost 14 bases, and 20 bases stayed unmatched. Germline V CDR1 and CDR2: SGHVS, FQNEAQ. The CDR3 spells CASSPRTSVLDRGRYF. CDR3 nucleotide sequence: TGTGCCAGCAGCCCTCGGACTAGCGTACTAGATCGGGGGCGGTATTTT.

This clonotype is medium-sized within its sample. The chain employs TRBV5-8 and TRBJ2-4; 14 bases agree with TRBD2. The CDR3 loop spans 19 amino acids. The V gene end was trimmed by 4 bases and the J gene end by 1 base; junction bases not matched to a gene: 10. CDR1 is SGHTS and CDR2 is YDEGEE in the germline V gene. The CDR3 DNA follows: TGTGCCAGCAGCACCGGGACTAGCGGGAGTCTAGGTGCCAAAAACATTCAGTACTTC. It encodes CASSTGTSGSLGAKNIQYF.

There are many counts of this clonotype. The CDR3 region has the DNA TGTGCCAGCAGCTTAGCACTGGACAGTGATACGCAGTATTTT. As protein: CASSLALDSDTQYF. V and J are TRBV7-9 and TRBJ2-3, with D tentatively TRBD1 (6 bases). The CDR3 has 14 amino acids. The V end lost 0 bases, the J end lost 6 bases, and 10 bases lay between the germline ends. From germline, CDR1 is SEHNR and CDR2 FQNEAQ (reference sequence).

This clonotype was detected a few times. This chain joins TRBV20-1 and TRBJ2-1; TRBD2 matches at 8 bases. Germline-derived CDR1 and CDR2 are DFQATT and SNEGSKA (reference sequence). V trimming: 8 bases; J trimming: 6 bases; junction bases outside the gene matches: 6. The CDR3 runs 12 residues. CDR3 protein: CSIELAANEQFF. CDR3 bases: TGCAGTATTGAACTAGCGGCCAATGAGCAGTTCTTC.

This clonotype rates as medium-sized. The chain uses TRBV15 and TRBJ1-1; tentatively, D is TRBD1 (6 bases). V was trimmed by 0 bases and J by 2 bases, leaving 13 bases between them. Germline CDR1 is LNHNV and CDR2 is YYDKDF (reference sequence). The CDR3 consists of 16 residues. The chain's CDR3 is CATSRDQGTKNTEAFF. The CDR3 coding sequence is TGTGCCACCAGCAGAGATCAGGGGACGAAAAACACTGAAGCTTTCTTT.

This clonotype is categorized as medium-sized (0.01 to 0.1%). J is TRBJ2-7 and V is TRBV7-2, with unresolved D. Germline V gene data show CDR1 as SGHTA and CDR2 as FQGNSA. CDR3 length equals 14 residues. V lost 3 bases and J lost 0, with 9 bases in between. As DNA, the CDR3 is TGTGCCAGCAGCTTCTCTAGGAGCTCCTACGAGCAGTACTTC. Amino acids: CASSFSRSSYEQYF. The whole variable domain, filled in from reference TRBV7-2 and TRBJ2-7, reads GAGVSQSPSNKVTEKGKDVELRCDPISGHTALYWYRQSLGQGLEFLIYFQGNSAPDKSGLPSDRFSAERTGGSVSTLTIQRTQQEDSAVYLCASSFSRSSYEQYFGPGTRLTVT.

This clonotype is medium-sized (0.01 to 0.1%). V is TRBV7-9 and J is TRBJ1-1, with D possibly TRBD1 on 5 matching bases. The germline V and J ends were trimmed by 8 bases and 2 bases, with 12 bases remaining between them. Per the germline V gene, CDR1 is SEHNR and CDR2 is FQNEAQ (reference sequence). The CDR3 runs 13 residues. DNA for the CDR3: TGTGCCAGCGAGGGGCAACCCAACACTGAAGCTTTCTTT. Translating gives CASEGQPNTEAFF.